This T cell receptor (beta chain) was profiled in a study of control samples from healthy donors and cancer patients. On this clone itself: Other nucleotide sequences from this sample produce the same CDR3.

Data came from immunoSEQ multiplex PCR; TCRdb stores just in-frame clones and leaves some out. The table records approximately 160,000 clones, about 93% of them present only once. CDR1 is LGHDT and CDR2 is YNNKEL in the germline V gene (reference sequence). V dropped 1 base and J dropped 4; count of bases not matched to a gene: 1. This CDR3 contains 15 residues. The chain joins TRBV3-1 (or the pseudogene TRBV3-2) to TRBJ1-5, with TRBD1 identical over 10 bases. Sequences were obtained from blood. The source is a woman aged 55 to 70 in good health. CDR3 nucleotides: TGTGCCAGCAGCCAAGGGACAGGGGGAAATCAGCCCCAGCATTTT. Protein product: CASSQGTGGNQPQHF.